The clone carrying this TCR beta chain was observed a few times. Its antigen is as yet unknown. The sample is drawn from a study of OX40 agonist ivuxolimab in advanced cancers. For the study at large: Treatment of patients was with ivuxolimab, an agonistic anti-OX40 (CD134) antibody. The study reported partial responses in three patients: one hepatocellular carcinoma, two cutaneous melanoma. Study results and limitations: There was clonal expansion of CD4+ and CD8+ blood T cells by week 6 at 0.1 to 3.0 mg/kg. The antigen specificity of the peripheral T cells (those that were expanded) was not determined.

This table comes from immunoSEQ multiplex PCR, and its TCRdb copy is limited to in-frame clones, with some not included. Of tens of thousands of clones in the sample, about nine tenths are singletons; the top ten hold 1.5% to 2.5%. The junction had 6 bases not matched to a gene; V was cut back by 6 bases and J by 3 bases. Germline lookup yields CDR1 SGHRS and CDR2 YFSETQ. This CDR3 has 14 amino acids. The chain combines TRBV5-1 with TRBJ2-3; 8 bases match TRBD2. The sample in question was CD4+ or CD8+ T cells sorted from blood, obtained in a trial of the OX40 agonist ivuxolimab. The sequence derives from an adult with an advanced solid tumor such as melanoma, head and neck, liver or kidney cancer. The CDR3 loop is CASTHGGRTDTQYF. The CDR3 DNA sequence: TGCGCCAGCACCCACGGCGGGAGGACAGATACGCAGTATTTT.